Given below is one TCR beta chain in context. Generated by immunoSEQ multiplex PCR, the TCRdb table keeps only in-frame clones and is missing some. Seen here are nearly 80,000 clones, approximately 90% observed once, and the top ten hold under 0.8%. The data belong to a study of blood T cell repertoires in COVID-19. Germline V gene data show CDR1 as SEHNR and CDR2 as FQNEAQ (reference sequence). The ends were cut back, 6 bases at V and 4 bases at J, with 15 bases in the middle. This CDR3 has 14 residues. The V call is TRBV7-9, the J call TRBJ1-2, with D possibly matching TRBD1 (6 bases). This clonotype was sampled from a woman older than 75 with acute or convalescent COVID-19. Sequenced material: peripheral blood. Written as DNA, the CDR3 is TGTGCCAGCAGGGAAAATCAGGGGAGCTATGGCTACACCTTC. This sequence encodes CASRENQGSYGYTF.